The 32 T cell receptor beta chains below come from one sample, sequenced in a study of blood T cell repertoires in COVID-19. TCRdb's table, derived via immunoSEQ multiplex PCR, lists solely in-frame clones and lacks some. The sample shows about 140,000 clones, about three quarters of them seen only once. The sequencing input was peripheral blood. Every receptor here comes from a woman in her forties or fifties with active or convalescent COVID-19.

CDR3 bases: TGTGCCAGCAGCCCCAGTTATATGAACACTGAAGCTTTCTTT. This sequence encodes CASSPSYMNTEAFF. The chain links TRBV4-2 to TRBJ1-1, with unresolved D. The V end lost 4 bases, the J end lost 0 bases, and 9 bases lay between the germline ends. This CDR3 spans 14 amino acids. The V gene's germline CDR1 is LGHNA and CDR2 YNFKEQ.

This clone was seen just once. The chain couples TRBV20-1 to TRBJ2-5, with D perhaps matching TRBD2 (5 bases). This CDR3 has 11 residues. Germline CDR1 is DFQATT and CDR2 is SNEGSKA (reference sequence). The germline V and J ends were trimmed by 4 bases and 7 bases, with 10 bases remaining between them. The CDR3 nucleotides are TGCAGTGCTACGGGGTATGGGACCCAGTACTTC. Its protein is CSATGYGTQYF.

The V call is TRBV19, the J call TRBJ1-5; D gene uncertain. V was trimmed by 1 base and J by 2 bases, leaving 9 bases between them. Germline V gene sequence: CDR1 LNHDA, CDR2 SQIVND (reference sequence). This CDR3 has 15 residues. CDR3 bases: TGTGCCAGTAGTATAGGGAGACTGGGCAATCAGCCCCAGCATTTT. This encodes CASSIGRLGNQPQHF. Full variable domain (missing parts from reference TRBV19 and TRBJ1-5): DGGITQSPKYLFRKEGQNVTLSCEQNLNHDAMYWYRQDPGQGLRLIYYSQIVNDFQKGDIAEGYSVSREKKESFPLTVTSAQKNPTAFYLCASSIGRLGNQPQHFGDGTRLSIL.

The V and J genes are TRBV7-6 and TRBJ2-1, with D possibly TRBD1 on 6 matching bases. Trimming shortened V by 4 bases and J by 2 bases, and 21 bases separated the two germline ends. CDR1 SGHVS and CDR2 FNYEAQ come from the germline V gene. The CDR3 has 18 amino acids. The CDR3 coding sequence is TGTGCCAGCAGCTCTGGCAGGGGTGGCGCCGACGCCTACAATGAGCAGTTCTTC. Translating gives CASSSGRGGADAYNEQFF.

The chain recombines TRBV20-1 with TRBJ1-1, with D unresolved. With 5 bases removed from V and 5 bases from J, the gap between germline ends came to 6 bases. Germline loops: CDR1 DFQATT, CDR2 SNEGSKA (reference sequence). The CDR3 loop spans 10 amino acids. The CDR3 loop reads CSAGGTEAFF. The CDR3 DNA is TGCAGTGCTGGCGGGACTGAAGCTTTCTTT.

This chain joins TRBV19 and TRBJ2-1, with D unclear. Trimming cost V 3 bases and J 6 bases, with 6 bases left between them. Germline V CDR1 and CDR2: LNHDA, SQIVND (reference sequence). This CDR3 has 12 residues. DNA of the CDR3: TGTGCCAGTAGTATCTATTCCAATGAGCAGTTCTTC. It is translated as CASSIYSNEQFF.

This chain uses TRBV28 with TRBJ1-1, with D maybe TRBD1 (6 bases). The CDR3 sequence is 14 residues long. The germline V gene encodes CDR1 MDHEN and CDR2 SYDVKM. The V and J ends lost 2 bases and 5 bases respectively, with 12 bases between them. CDR3 protein: CASSLNRVSTEAFF. The CDR3 DNA follows: TGTGCCAGCAGTTTAAACAGGGTCAGTACTGAAGCTTTCTTT.

This rearrangement joins TRBV9 to TRBJ2-3; D is possibly TRBD2 (6 bases). The CDR3 sequence is 16 residues long. The germline gives CDR1 SGDLS, CDR2 YYNGEE. V was trimmed by 3 bases and J by 2 bases, leaving 16 bases between them. The CDR3 reads CASSARAGRSTDTQYF. Here the CDR3 DNA reads TGTGCCAGCAGCGCCAGGGCGGGACGATCCACAGATACGCAGTATTTT.

This chain links TRBV7-3 with TRBJ2-7; TRBD2 aligns across 8 bases. Per the germline V gene, CDR1 is SGHTA and CDR2 is FQGTGA. CDR3 size: 14 residues. Unmatched junction bases numbered 9, after V lost 2 bases and J lost 9 bases. For the CDR3, the DNA is TGTGCCAGCAGCTTAGGACCGACTAGCGAGCGGCAGTACTTC. Amino acid sequence: CASSLGPTSERQYF.

The chain uses TRBV19 and TRBJ1-4; possible D gene TRBD1, 6 bases. Germline V CDR1 and CDR2: LNHDA, SQIVND (reference sequence). The CDR3 sequence is 12 residues long. V was shortened by 5 bases and J by 10 bases, with 11 bases between the two germline ends. CDR3: CASSPQGSKLFF. DNA of the CDR3: TGTGCCAGTAGTCCACAGGGTTCAAAACTGTTTTTT.

The V gene is TRBV28, the J gene TRBJ1-2; 8 bases are a match to TRBD1. V was pared by 6 bases and J by 4 bases, with 7 bases of the junction left unmatched. The CDR3 spans 14 residues. In germline, CDR1 is MDHEN, CDR2 SYDVKM. The CDR3 DNA reads TGTGCCAGCAGAACATGGGACAGGCTCTATGGCTACACCTTC. This translates into CASRTWDRLYGYTF.

The genes are TRBV28 and TRBJ1-2; possible D gene TRBD1, 6 bases. Trimming cost V 5 bases and J 6 bases, with 19 bases left between them. CDR1 is MDHEN and CDR2 is SYDVKM in the germline V gene. The CDR3 sequence is 15 residues long. The CDR3 region is CASSLDSLAVNGYTF. The CDR3 nucleotides are TGTGCCAGCAGTCTGGACAGTTTGGCCGTGAATGGCTACACCTTC.

The chain combines TRBV19 with TRBJ2-3; 9 bases are a match to TRBD2. CDR1 is LNHDA, CDR2 SQIVND, per germline (reference sequence). V was pared by 5 bases and J by 0 bases, with 6 bases of the junction left unmatched. This CDR3 comprises 16 residues. CDR3 bases: TGTGCCAGTAGTTCGCGACTAGCGGAGAGCACAGATACGCAGTATTTT. This gives the protein CASSSRLAESTDTQYF. Together with reference TRBV19 and TRBJ2-3, the CDR3 gives the full variable domain: DGGITQSPKYLFRKEGQNVTLSCEQNLNHDAMYWYRQDPGQGLRLIYYSQIVNDFQKGDIAEGYSVSREKKESFPLTVTSAQKNPTAFYLCASSSRLAESTDTQYFGPGTRLTVL.

The genes are TRBV7-2 and TRBJ2-3; 8 bases map to TRBD2. Germline trimming cut 4 bases from V and 1 base from J; bases unmatched to any gene: 7. This CDR3 contains 16 residues. Germline assignment: CDR1 SGHTA and CDR2 FQGNSA. Written as DNA, the CDR3 is TGTGCCAGCAGCTCAGTGCGGGGGGTTGGCACAGATACGCAGTATTTT. Protein: CASSSVRGVGTDTQYF.

This chain uses TRBV9 with TRBJ2-2; TRBD1 matches at 8 bases. V was pared by 4 bases and J by 5 bases, with 10 bases of the junction left unmatched. The CDR3 consists of 16 residues. CDR1 is SGDLS and CDR2 is YYNGEE in the germline V gene. The CDR3 DNA is TGTGCCAGCAGCCCTATGGACAGGGTCTTGACCGGGGAGCTGTTTTTT. Translation gives CASSPMDRVLTGELFF.

This sequence joins TRBV2 and TRBJ2-4, with 9 bases matching TRBD2. The CDR3 has 17 amino acids. Germline V gene data show CDR1 as SNHLY and CDR2 as FYNNEI. The trim removed 2 bases at V and 0 bases at J, leaving 5 bases unmatched. The CDR3 region is CASSEIPSGVAKNIQYF. DNA of the CDR3: TGTGCCAGCAGTGAAATCCCTAGCGGGGTAGCCAAAAACATTCAGTACTTC.

This chain links TRBV7-9 with TRBJ2-7; TRBD1 aligns across 7 bases. This CDR3 contains 15 residues. Trimming cost V 4 bases and J 4 bases; bases outside gene matches: 10. Germline assignment: CDR1 SEHNR and CDR2 FQNEAQ (reference sequence). The CDR3 loop reads CASSSSRDSSYEQYF. Here the CDR3 DNA reads TGTGCCAGCAGCTCAAGCCGGGACAGTAGTTACGAGCAGTACTTC.

The CDR3, as DNA: TGTGCCAGCAGCCCGGGAGGGAACACAGATACGCAGTATTTT. Protein sequence: CASSPGGNTDTQYF. The chain recombines TRBV7-9 with TRBJ2-3; TRBD2 matches 8 bases. Per germline, CDR1 SEHNR and CDR2 FQNEAQ (reference sequence). This CDR3 has 14 residues. The trim removed 5 bases at V and 2 bases at J, leaving 3 bases unmatched.

The gene calls are TRBV28 and TRBJ1-5; possible D gene TRBD1, 6 bases. Trimming cost V 2 bases and J 3 bases, with 14 bases left between them. The CDR3 contains 16 residues. Germline V CDR1 and CDR2: MDHEN, SYDVKM. The CDR3 loop is CASSLPPSGVNQPQHF. The CDR3 nucleotides are TGTGCCAGCAGTTTACCCCCCTCAGGGGTCAATCAGCCCCAGCATTTT.

The table lists this clone with a count of one. This chain uses TRBV19 with TRBJ2-5, with D maybe TRBD2 (5 bases). CDR1 and CDR2 from the germline V gene are LNHDA and SQIVND (reference sequence). This CDR3 is built from 13 residues. V lost 6 bases to trimming and J lost 2 bases, with 10 bases between them. The CDR3 nucleotides are TGTGCCAGTAGGAGGGCGGAGCAAGAGACCCAGTACTTC. Translation gives CASRRAEQETQYF.

V gene TRBV3-1 (or the pseudogene TRBV3-2) combines with J gene TRBJ2-1, with TRBD2 identical over 9 bases. The V gene's germline CDR1 is LGHDT and CDR2 YNNKEL (reference sequence). The CDR3 spans 15 residues. The V gene end was trimmed by 4 bases and the J gene end by 6 bases; junction bases not matched to a gene: 7. DNA for the CDR3: TGTGCCAGCAGCCGTAGGGCGGGGGGGCCCAATGAGCAGTTCTTC. Its protein product is CASSRRAGGPNEQFF.

DNA for the CDR3: TGTGCCAGCAGCTACGGGACTAGCGGGAGTGAGGAGCAGTTCTTC. Its protein product is CASSYGTSGSEEQFF. This sequence joins TRBV4-2 and TRBJ2-1, with 14 positions matching TRBD2. Germline V CDR1 and CDR2: LGHNA, YNFKEQ. V lost 5 bases to trimming and J lost 10 bases; unmatched junction nucleotides: 7. The CDR3 has 15 residues.

The chain recombines TRBV10-3 with TRBJ2-7; tentatively, D is TRBD1 (5 bases). This CDR3 is built from 13 residues. The V end lost 3 bases, the J end lost 5 bases, and 11 bases lay between the germline ends. Germline V CDR1 and CDR2: ENHRY, SYGVKD. This CDR3 is CAISEGQGDEQYF. CDR3 nucleotides: TGTGCCATCAGTGAAGGGCAGGGCGACGAGCAGTACTTC.

The chain uses TRBV10-1 and TRBJ1-1; 9 bases agree with TRBD1. V gave up 4 bases and J gave up 5 bases; unmatched junction bases: 5. CDR3 length equals 14 residues. Per the germline V gene, CDR1 is WNHNN and CDR2 is SYGVQD (reference sequence). The CDR3 region has the DNA TGCGCCAGCAGTGGGAGACAGGGGGGGACTGAAGCTTTCTTT. It encodes CASSGRQGGTEAFF.

In DNA, the CDR3 is TGTGCCAGCAGAAACGGAGGGGGCACAGATACGCAGTATTTT. Translated, it gives CASRNGGGTDTQYF. J is TRBJ2-3 and V is TRBV27, with D perhaps matching TRBD2 (6 bases). V lost 6 bases and J 1 base, leaving 11 bases between the germline ends. Germline-derived CDR1 and CDR2 are MNHEY and SMNVEV (reference sequence). CDR3 length: 14 residues.

This chain links TRBV5-1 with TRBJ2-1, with TRBD1 matching 10 bases. CDR1 is SGHRS and CDR2 is YFSETQ in the germline V gene. The J segment lost 3 bases and the V segment lost 0 bases, leaving 9 bases of the junction unmatched. The CDR3 runs to 18 residues. The CDR3 DNA sequence: TGCGCCAGCAGCTTGGGCTCGACAGGGGGCTCTTACTACAATGAGCAGTTCTTC. Translating gives CASSLGSTGGSYYNEQFF.

V usage is TRBV2 and J usage is TRBJ1-2, with 8 bases aligning to TRBD1. Germline CDR1 reads SNHLY; CDR2 reads FYNNEI. The junction had 15 bases not matched to a gene; V was cut back by 7 bases and J by 8 bases. The CDR3 is 15 amino acids. The CDR3 region is CASTRDRPMDGGYTF. The CDR3 coding sequence is TGTGCCAGCACCCGGGACAGGCCCATGGATGGGGGCTACACCTTC.

The rearrangement links TRBV19 to TRBJ1-1; 9 bases match TRBD1. The CDR3 extends over 16 amino acids. Trimming at V came to 4 bases and at J to 4 bases, leaving 10 bases not matched to a gene. Germline CDR1 and CDR2: LNHDA and SQIVND (reference sequence). CDR3 sequence (DNA): TGTGCCAGTAGTAGGAGGGGGACAGGGCTAGGCACTGAAGCTTTCTTT. Encoded protein: CASSRRGTGLGTEAFF.

The V and J genes are TRBV5-1 and TRBJ1-1; D is unresolved. Trimming stripped 7 bases from V and 3 bases from J, with 13 bases between. The CDR3 contains 13 residues. The germline CDR1 and CDR2 sequences are SGHRS and YFSETQ. The CDR3 DNA sequence: TGCGCCAGCGGCAAGTCCGGGTACACTGAAGCTTTCTTT. This codes for CASGKSGYTEAFF.

Here the CDR3 reads CASSFRSTGTYNSPLHF. The CDR3 DNA follows: TGTGCCAGTAGTTTCCGCTCTACCGGTACCTATAATTCACCCCTCCACTTT. J is TRBJ1-6 and V is TRBV19; D is undetermined. CDR3 length: 17 residues. Germline V lookup: CDR1 LNHDA, CDR2 SQIVND (reference sequence). The germline V and J ends were trimmed by 5 bases and 2 bases, with 16 bases remaining between them.

The V call is TRBV6-2 or TRBV6-3, the J call TRBJ2-7, with 9 positions matching TRBD2. Germline lookup yields CDR1 MNHEY and CDR2 SVGEGT. CDR3 size: 14 residues. The J segment lost 7 bases and the V segment lost 4 bases, leaving 8 bases of the junction unmatched. The CDR3 protein is CASSSVLAGREQYF. The DNA of the CDR3 is TGTGCCAGCAGTTCGGTCCTAGCGGGAAGGGAGCAGTACTTC.

This clone appeared many times. This chain joins TRBV2 and TRBJ1-6; 10 bases are shared with TRBD1. The V segment lost 5 bases and the J segment 10 bases; nucleotides outside the gene matches: 5. Germline V gene data show CDR1 as SNHLY and CDR2 as FYNNEI. This CDR3 comprises 14 residues. The CDR3 DNA reads as TGTGCCAGCAGTTTGGGACAGGGGAGGTCACCCCTCCACTTT. As protein: CASSLGQGRSPLHF.